The 9 T cell receptor beta chains below were found in one sample sequenced in a study of Graves' ophthalmopathy and Graves' hyperthyroidism. Amplification of the TCR beta CDR3 regions used RNA transcripts (as template). Second-round multiplex PCR followed a first-round RT-PCR using HTBI primers. TCRdb itself ran the multiplex PCR reads through MiXCR, one entry per CDR3 protein. The sample lists 500,000 to 800,000 distinct CDR3 sequences, under 50% seen once, with under 3.5% in the top ten. Sequenced material: peripheral blood. These receptors were taken from an adult man with Graves' ophthalmopathy.

DNA of the CDR3: TGCAGTGCTAGAGCACGAGGGTTTAATGAAAAACTGTTTTTT. This codes for CSARARGFNEKLFF. The J gene is TRBJ1-4, the V gene TRBV20-1; no clear D. The V gene's germline CDR1 is DFQATT and CDR2 SNEGSKA (reference sequence). V gave up 1 base and J gave up 4 bases, with 10 bases separating them. There are 14 residues in the CDR3.

This clonotype appeared many times. The chain is built from TRBV12-3 or TRBV12-4 and TRBJ2-7; D not certain. CDR3 size: 13 residues. The V end lost 6 bases, the J end lost 3 bases, and 12 bases lay between the germline ends. CDR3 residues: CASSPGRNYEQYF. CDR3 nucleotide sequence: TGTGCCAGCAGCCCTGGACGGAACTACGAGCAGTACTTC.

With regard to this clonotype: A much larger clonotype is one base distant, so this may be a read error. The chain uses TRBV7-2 and TRBJ1-6, with D possibly TRBD1 on 5 matching bases. Trimming took off 5 bases at V and 8 bases at J, with 13 bases between the two ends. Germline V CDR1 and CDR2: SGHTA, FQGNSA. This CDR3 has 14 amino acids. This CDR3 is CASSRRGFDSPLHF. The CDR3 nucleotides are TGTGCCAGCAGCCGACGGGGGTTTGATTCACCCCTCCACTTT.

The chain employs TRBV29-1 and TRBJ1-2; TRBD1 matches 9 bases. Germline values: CDR1 SQVTM, CDR2 ANQGSEA. The CDR3 is 13 residues long. The V gene end was trimmed by 8 bases and the J gene end by 3 bases; junction bases not matched to a gene: 7. The CDR3 loop is CSIPRDRDYGYTF. Here the CDR3 DNA reads TGCAGCATCCCCCGGGACAGGGACTATGGCTACACCTTC.

This clonotype was counted many times. This chain joins TRBV2 and TRBJ1-2; TRBD1 agrees at 9 bases. V lost 7 bases to trimming and J lost 7 bases; unmatched junction nucleotides: 13. CDR3 length equals 15 residues. CDR1 and CDR2 from the germline V gene are SNHLY and FYNNEI. The CDR3 sequence: CASIKAGNRGPGYTF. The DNA of the CDR3 is TGTGCCAGCATCAAGGCCGGGAACAGGGGGCCTGGCTACACCTTC.

This clonotype was detected ten times or more. The rearrangement joins TRBV12-3 or TRBV12-4 to TRBJ1-2; D remains ambiguous. Deletions cut 1 base from V and 4 bases from J, with 7 bases between. This CDR3 has 13 amino acids. The CDR3 sequence is CASSLGRLYGYTF. The DNA for the CDR3 is TGTGCCAGCAGTTTAGGGCGGCTCTATGGCTACACCTTC.

This chain links TRBV29-1 with TRBJ2-5; the match to TRBD2 covers 10 bases. With V trimmed by 8 bases and J by 7 bases, 7 bases remained unmatched. The CDR3 contains 12 residues. Germline V lookup: CDR1 SQVTM, CDR2 ANQGSEA. In nucleotides, the CDR3 is TGCAGCATCCGAGCGGGGGGGGGGACCCAGTACTTC. Its protein is CSIRAGGGTQYF.

A remark on this clonotype: No conserved phenylalanine or tryptophan ends this CDR3, so it is likely a read error. The J gene is TRBJ1-1, the V gene TRBV11-2; 11 positions match TRBD1. The CDR3 runs to 13 residues. The V and J ends lost 0 bases and 11 bases, in that order; junction bases with no gene match: 2. CDR1 is SGHAT, CDR2 FQNNGV, per germline. The chain's CDR3 is CASSLDRDRGAFL. The CDR3 DNA follows: TGTGCCAGCAGCTTAGATCGGGACAGGGGGGCTTTCCTT.

The chain employs TRBV5-6 and TRBJ1-1, with D hard to call. V shed 2 bases and J shed 0 bases, with 11 bases lying between them. Per germline, CDR1 SGHDT and CDR2 YYEEEE. This CDR3 region has 15 residues. This CDR3 is CASSFYPRLNTEAFF. The CDR3 region has the DNA TGTGCCAGCAGCTTTTATCCCAGACTGAACACTGAAGCTTTCTTT.